This TCR beta chain emerged from a study of identical twins. Germline-derived CDR1 and CDR2 are DFQATT and SNEGSKA (reference sequence). The CDR3 length is 15 residues. Trimming stripped 3 bases from V and 4 bases from J, with 17 bases between. Each cDNA held unique molecular identifiers, and template switching gave it a universal primer site. TCRdb reprocessed the 5' RACE reads with MiXCR, giving one entry per CDR3 protein. The profile shows under 400,000 distinct CDR3 sequences, 9% of them singletons. A few counts support this clonotype. Sequencing input: naive T cells sorted from blood. This chain uses TRBV20-1 with TRBJ2-3; perhaps D is TRBD1 or TRBD2 (5 bases each). The sequence derives from a woman aged 45 to 65 in good health. CDR3: CSASVPGPYADTQYF. CDR3 coding DNA: TGCAGTGCTAGTGTCCCGGGACCATACGCAGATACGCAGTATTTT.